This TCR beta chain was documented in a study of glioma-infiltrating T cells. General observations from the study: Tissue-blood divergence was below expectation in non-neoplastic patients, above in gliomas. Tissue and blood shared very few CDR3 sequences.

The iRepertoire nested amplicon-rescue multiplex PCR amplified TCR alpha and beta CDR3s from RNA. Input was roughly 95-400 ng of tissue mRNA or PBMC total RNA. TCRdb analysed the multiplex PCR reads with MiXCR anew, one entry per CDR3 protein. The table includes under 200,000 distinct CDR3 sequences, around 45% detected once. Notes on this clonotype: No antigen is known for it. A much bigger clone sits one base away, suggesting this may be a read error.

Germline-derived CDR1 and CDR2 are DFQATT and SNEGSKA (reference sequence). The CDR3 totals 15 residues. Between the trimmed V and J ends, which lost 3 bases and 3 bases, there was a span of 18 bases. Specimen: glioma tissue, nonneoplastic brain tissue, or PBMCs (not recorded which). The chain combines TRBV20-1 with TRBJ2-7; D call uncertain. This TCR was recovered from a human donor with low-grade glioma or glioblastoma, undergoing nonglioma brain surgery, or in good health (not recorded which). The CDR3 nucleotides are TGCAGTGCTAGCCTAAGACATGGTAGTAGCTACGAGCAGTACTTC. Translation: CSASLRHGSSYEQYF.